A single T cell receptor (beta chain) is shown here with its context. The record originates from a study of CD8 T cells in Susac syndrome. There are 16 residues in the CDR3. The J segment lost 0 bases and the V segment lost 6 bases, leaving 9 bases of the junction unmatched. CDR1 and CDR2 (germline): DFQATT, SNEGSKA (reference sequence). The authors carried out high-throughput sequencing of TCR beta. They applied it to CD8+ and CD4+ T cells obtained from blood. With random hexamers, reverse transcription was performed on about 0.5 to 1 ug of RNA. Using its own MiXCR run on the immunoSEQ multiplex PCR reads, TCRdb lists one record per CDR3 protein. Here the sample spans about 250,000 distinct CDR3 sequences, 93% being singletons.

This receptor was identified in a human donor with multiple sclerosis. This rearrangement joins TRBV20-1 to TRBJ2-5; 11 bases match TRBD2. Sequencing used CD4+ T cells from PBMCs. The CDR3 DNA follows: TGCAGTGCCACCCCCCCTAGCGGGGGGTACCAAGAGACCCAGTACTTC. Amino acid sequence: CSATPPSGGYQETQYF.